The rows below give T cell receptor beta chains drawn from one sample of a study of a mutant IDH1 vaccine in newly diagnosed glioma. Data came from immunoSEQ multiplex PCR; TCRdb stores just in-frame clones and leaves some out. Here the sample spans approximately 70,000 clones, roughly 78% being singletons. The sample in question was PBMCs, obtained from a glioma patient treated with radiotherapy, temozolomide or both. These receptors were taken from a man in his forties or fifties with glioma. The CDR3 runs from the conserved cysteine through the conserved F or W.

J gene	V gene	CDR3 protein
TRBJ1-2	TRBV7-8	CASSLAEGRDGYTF
TRBJ1-4	TRBV7-9	CASSLQGGFGSEKLFF
TRBJ1-1	TRBV5-1	CASSSLAPGQGTFF
TRBJ2-7	TRBV6-5	CASSSFPQVPYEQYF
TRBJ1-4	TRBV6-5	CASSYSGTSAEKLFF
TRBJ1-2	TRBV11-2	CASSSPGQGVVYGYTF
TRBJ1-1	TRBV6-6	CASVTGTGETEAFF
TRBJ1-1	TRBV25-1	CASSEHRQGGTEAFF
TRBJ2-7	TRBV5-5	CASSPYGLAGVLSYEQYF
TRBJ2-4	TRBV30	CAWSVLGGGAKNIQYF
TRBJ2-2	TRBV5-1	CASSSGWAENTGELFF
TRBJ1-1	TRBV7-2	CASSLQGRGTGGAFF
TRBJ2-7	TRBV28	CASSFTGGSYEQYF
TRBJ2-1	TRBV9	CASSLLAGWDNEQFF
TRBJ1-5	TRBV30	CAWSVQVSYQPQHF
TRBJ1-1	TRBV4-2	CASSLQGQNTEAFF
TRBJ2-2	TRBV30	CAWSRTGFNTGELFF
TRBJ2-3	TRBV4-1	CASSQESYGGSTDTQYF
TRBJ2-4	TRBV25-1	CASSLRQGADIQYF
TRBJ1-1	TRBV6-1	CASSEVRSEAFF
TRBJ1-1	TRBV6-1	CASSEYGGRDTEAFF
TRBJ1-2	TRBV29-1	CSVEWQVGQGNYGYTF
TRBJ1-5	TRBV6-5	CASSTIAGNQPQHF
TRBJ1-6	TRBV10-3	CAISGVDRGRSPLHF
TRBJ2-7	TRBV7-2	CASSFLGGSYEQYF
TRBJ2-1	TRBV6-5	CASSYDLAGAYNEQFF